Listed here are 7 T cell receptor beta chains from one sample, sequenced in a study of PD-1 blockade in classical Hodgkin lymphoma. Every patient had relapsed following autologous stem cell transplantation, and cohorts differed in brentuximab vedotin exposure. TCRdb keeps only in-frame clones here, not all; method: immunoSEQ multiplex PCR. The sample includes about 94,000 clones, approximately 89% of them seen just once. Material: peripheral blood mononuclear cells (PBMCs), obtained before the second cycle of nivolumab. The receptors come from a human donor with classical Hodgkin lymphoma.

This chain connects TRBV7-8 to TRBJ1-5, with 7 bases that match TRBD1. V gave up 3 bases and J gave up 5 bases; unmatched junction bases: 4. This CDR3 has 14 amino acids. Looked up from germline, CDR1 is SGHVS and CDR2 is FQNEAQ. The CDR3 DNA is TGTGCCAGCAGCTTGCAGGGGGAACATCAGCCCCAGCATTTT. The encoded protein is CASSLQGEHQPQHF.

The chain combines TRBV27 with TRBJ1-6, with D maybe TRBD1 (6 bases). Trimming pared 5 bases from V and 10 bases from J, leaving 18 bases between. Germline CDR1 and CDR2: MNHEY and SMNVEV (reference sequence). This CDR3 is built from 15 residues. CDR3 bases: TGTGCCAGCAGTCCCAATACCTCAGGGGTATCACCCCTCCACTTT. It encodes CASSPNTSGVSPLHF.

The CDR3 DNA reads TGCGCCACCTTAGCGAAGGCCTACAATGAGCAGTTCTTC. It specifies CATLAKAYNEQFF. The rearrangement joins TRBV10-2 to TRBJ2-1; D is possibly TRBD2 (5 bases). Germline V lookup: CDR1 WSHSY, CDR2 SAAADI. Trimming took 10 bases from V and 2 from J, leaving 12 bases between them. The CDR3 totals 13 residues.

This rearrangement joins TRBV10-3 to TRBJ1-6; 9 bases fit TRBD1. CDR1 is ENHRY, CDR2 SYGVKD, per germline. CDR3 length: 16 amino acids. The trim removed 6 bases at V and 7 bases at J, leaving 10 bases unmatched. The CDR3 region has the DNA TGTGCCATCAGCGAGGCCCCCGGACAGGGGAATTCACCCCTCCACTTT. Translating gives CAISEAPGQGNSPLHF.

The rearrangement joins TRBV7-9 to TRBJ2-5, with 12 bases identical to TRBD2. The length of the CDR3 is 16 residues. The germline V gene encodes CDR1 SEHNR and CDR2 FQNEAQ (reference sequence). The ends lost 5 bases at V and 5 bases at J; junction bases unmatched: 9. CDR3 in amino acids: CASSNTSGGLGETQYF. In DNA, the CDR3 is TGTGCCAGCAGCAATACTAGCGGGGGGCTGGGGGAGACCCAGTACTTC.

The chain uses TRBV15 and TRBJ2-7; tentative D call: TRBD2 (5 bases). This CDR3 has 13 amino acids. Germline assignment: CDR1 LNHNV and CDR2 YYDKDF (reference sequence). Trimming took off 3 bases at V and 6 bases at J, with 12 bases between the two ends. The CDR3 DNA reads as TGTGCCACCAGCAGGTCGTCGGGAAGCGAGCAGTACTTC. Amino acid sequence: CATSRSSGSEQYF. Full variable domain (remainder filled in from reference TRBV15 and TRBJ2-7): DAMVIQNPRYQVTQFGKPVTLSCSQTLNHNVMYWYQQKSSQAPKLLFHYYDKDFNNEADTPDNFQSRRPNTSFCFLDIRSPGLGDTAMYLCATSRSSGSEQYFGPGTRLTVT.

This chain joins TRBV28 and TRBJ2-7; 8 bases line up with TRBD1. Germline-derived CDR1 and CDR2 are MDHEN and SYDVKM. This CDR3 region has 14 residues. Losses at the gene ends were 8 bases for V and 4 bases for J; bases not matched to a gene: 10. The chain's CDR3 is CASLSGQANYEQYF. The CDR3, as DNA: TGTGCCAGCTTGTCGGGACAGGCCAATTACGAGCAGTACTTC.